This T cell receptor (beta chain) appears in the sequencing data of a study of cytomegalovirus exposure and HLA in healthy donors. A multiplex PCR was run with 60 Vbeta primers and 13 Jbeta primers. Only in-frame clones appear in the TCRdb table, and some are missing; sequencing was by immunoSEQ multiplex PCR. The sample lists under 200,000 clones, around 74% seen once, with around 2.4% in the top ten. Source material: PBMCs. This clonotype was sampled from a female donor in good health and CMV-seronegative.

CDR3 DNA sequence: TGTGCCAGCAGCGGGGACAGCTCTCATGAGCAGTACTTC. Its protein product is CASSGDSSHEQYF. The genes are TRBV9 and TRBJ2-7; TRBD1 agrees at 7 bases. The CDR3 contains 13 residues. Germline CDR1 SGDLS, CDR2 YYNGEE. The junction had 7 bases not matched to a gene; V was cut back by 3 bases and J by 7 bases.